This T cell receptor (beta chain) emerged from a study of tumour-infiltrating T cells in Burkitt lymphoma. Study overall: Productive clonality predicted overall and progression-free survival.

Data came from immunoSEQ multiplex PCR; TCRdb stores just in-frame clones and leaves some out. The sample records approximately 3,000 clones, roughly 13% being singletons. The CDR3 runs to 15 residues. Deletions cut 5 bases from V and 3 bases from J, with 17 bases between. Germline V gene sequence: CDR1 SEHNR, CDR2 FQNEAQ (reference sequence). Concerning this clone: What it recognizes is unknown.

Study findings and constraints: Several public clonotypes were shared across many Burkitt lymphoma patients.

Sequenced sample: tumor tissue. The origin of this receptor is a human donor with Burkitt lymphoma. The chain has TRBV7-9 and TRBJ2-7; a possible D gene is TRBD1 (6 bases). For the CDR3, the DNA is TGTGCCAGCAGCCCGGACAGTGGCTCAAGCTACGAGCAGTACTTC. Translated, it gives CASSPDSGSSYEQYF. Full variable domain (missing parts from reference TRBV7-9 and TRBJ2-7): DTGVSQNPRHKITKRGQNVTFRCDPISEHNRLYWYRQTLGQGPEFLTYFQNEAQLEKSRLLSDRFSAERPKGSFSTLEIQRTEQGDSAMYLCASSPDSGSSYEQYFGPGTRLTVT.